Presented here are 21 T cell receptor beta chains from one specimen sequenced in a study of blood T cell repertoires in COVID-19. Data came from immunoSEQ multiplex PCR; TCRdb stores just in-frame clones and leaves some out. Of some 390,000 clones in the sample, around 87% were seen once. The sample consisted of PBMCs or T cells enriched from blood (not recorded which). The receptors here all came from a man aged 25 to 40 who had recovered from COVID-19.

In its sample, this clone was seen a few times. In DNA form, the CDR3 reads TGTGCCACCAGCAGAGATCTGACGGCGGGACAGAGTAATGAAAAACTGTTTTTT. As protein: CATSRDLTAGQSNEKLFF. The V and J genes are TRBV15 and TRBJ1-4; 7 nucleotides line up with TRBD1. Germline CDR1 and CDR2: LNHNV and YYDKDF (reference sequence). The CDR3 sequence is 18 residues long. After removal of 0 bases from V and 4 bases from J, the junction contained 11 bases not matched to a gene.

DNA for the CDR3: TGTGCCAGCAGCTTAGTTTTCAGACAGAACTACAATGAGCAGTTCTTC. Protein: CASSLVFRQNYNEQFF. The chain has TRBV11-2 and TRBJ2-1; D perhaps matches TRBD1 (5 bases). Germline CDR1 is SGHAT and CDR2 is FQNNGV. With 1 base removed from V and 3 bases from J, the gap between germline ends came to 13 bases. This CDR3 has 16 residues.

The rearrangement links TRBV21-1 to TRBJ2-7; TRBD1 is the table's D call and was not checked against the DNA. TRBV21-1 constitutes a pseudogene. The CDR3 is made up of 14 amino acids. CDR3 loop: CASSKGRGLGEQYF. Here the CDR3 DNA reads TGTGCCAGCAGCAAGGGCAGGGGGTTAGGGGAGCAGTACTTC.

The V call is TRBV19, the J call TRBJ2-7; weak D call: TRBD1 (5 bases). CDR1 and CDR2 from the germline V gene are LNHDA and SQIVND (reference sequence). Trimming stripped 8 bases from V and 4 bases from J, with 12 bases between. The CDR3 extends over 12 amino acids. The CDR3: CASCSDTYEQYF. The CDR3 DNA is TGTGCCAGTTGCTCGGACACTTACGAGCAGTACTTC. The variable domain in full, completed from reference TRBV19 and TRBJ2-7, reads DGGITQSPKYLFRKEGQNVTLSCEQNLNHDAMYWYRQDPGQGLRLIYYSQIVNDFQKGDIAEGYSVSREKKESFPLTVTSAQKNPTAFYLCASCSDTYEQYFGPGTRLTVT.

V and J are TRBV4-1 and TRBJ2-1; 10 bases agree with TRBD2. The J segment lost 10 bases and the V segment lost 0 bases, leaving 15 bases of the junction unmatched. There are 18 residues in the CDR3. The germline V gene has CDR1 MGHRA and CDR2 YSYEKL. The CDR3, as DNA: TGCGCCAGCAGCCAAGATCTAGCGGGGGAGCCAGACCGTAGGGAGCAGTTCTTC. This encodes CASSQDLAGEPDRREQFF.

This sequence joins TRBV6-6 and TRBJ2-2, with 10 bases that match TRBD1. In germline, CDR1 is MNHNY, CDR2 SVGAGI (reference sequence). V lost 7 bases to trimming and J lost 5 bases; unmatched junction nucleotides: 7. The CDR3 consists of 15 residues. The DNA of the CDR3 is TGTGCCAGCACCCCCCGGACAGGGGGGACCGGGGAGCTGTTTTTT. It encodes CASTPRTGGTGELFF.

This chain joins TRBV28 and TRBJ1-5; D gene uncertain. Trimming took off 6 bases at V and 7 bases at J, with 10 bases between the two ends. The CDR3 consists of 12 residues. Germline V gene sequence: CDR1 MDHEN, CDR2 SYDVKM. The CDR3 is CASRRVEQPQHF. The CDR3 region has the DNA TGTGCCAGCAGGAGGGTGGAGCAGCCCCAGCATTTT. The entire variable domain, with the rest obtained from reference TRBV28 and TRBJ1-5, is as follows: DVKVTQSSRYLVKRTGEKVFLECVQDMDHENMFWYRQDPGLGLRLIYFSYDVKMKEKGDIPEGYSVSREKKERFSLILESASTNQTSMYLCASRRVEQPQHFGDGTRLSIL.

The rearrangement joins TRBV5-6 to TRBJ1-5; D is unclear. The CDR3 spans 13 residues. V lost 1 base, J lost 4 bases, and 6 bases lay in between. The V gene's germline CDR1 is SGHDT and CDR2 YYEEEE. CDR3 loop: CASSLFGNQPQHF. The CDR3 nucleotides are TGTGCCAGCAGCTTGTTCGGGAATCAGCCCCAGCATTTT.

V gene TRBV24-1 combines with J gene TRBJ2-1; tentative D call: TRBD1 (5 bases). Germline loops: CDR1 KGHDR, CDR2 SFDVKD. This CDR3 is built from 13 residues. V was pared by 5 bases and J by 4 bases, with 8 bases between. The DNA for the CDR3 is TGTGCCACCAGTGTTCCAGGGTACAATGAGCAGTTCTTC. It is translated as CATSVPGYNEQFF.

There are a few counts of this clone. The J gene is TRBJ1-3, the V gene TRBV9, with D uncertain. V lost 0 bases, J lost 0 bases, and 10 bases lay in between. From germline, CDR1 is SGDLS and CDR2 YYNGEE. CDR3 length: 16 residues. CDR3 coding DNA: TGTGCCAGCAGCGTAGCCCAGGCGACCTCTGGAAACACCATATATTTT. It specifies CASSVAQATSGNTIYF.

The CDR3, as DNA: TGCGCCAGCAGCATCACCGGGACAGGGGGCTCCGGAAACACCATATATTTT. It translates to CASSITGTGGSGNTIYF. The rearrangement joins TRBV5-1 to TRBJ1-3; 12 bases agree with TRBD1. This CDR3 contains 17 residues. The germline gives CDR1 SGHRS, CDR2 YFSETQ. The J segment lost 4 bases and the V segment lost 4 bases, leaving 9 bases of the junction unmatched.

This chain uses TRBV2 with TRBJ1-5, with D uncertain. V was pared by 3 bases and J by 1 base, with 13 bases between. The germline gives CDR1 SNHLY, CDR2 FYNNEI. The CDR3 is 16 amino acids. For the CDR3, the DNA is TGTGCCAGCAGTGAGATCGAGACCAGGAGCAATCAGCCCCAGCATTTT. It codes for CASSEIETRSNQPQHF.

The V gene is TRBV25-1, the J gene TRBJ2-2; D may be TRBD1 (6 bases). Trimming removed 5 bases from V and 0 bases from J, with 16 bases in between. Germline V CDR1 and CDR2: MGHDK, SYGVNS. This CDR3 contains 17 residues. CDR3 residues: CASSTPGVFANTGELFF. The CDR3 DNA reads as TGTGCCAGCAGTACCCCAGGGGTATTCGCGAACACCGGGGAGCTGTTTTTT.

A word on this clone: Within the sample, other DNA sequences also encode this same CDR3. The chain combines TRBV20-1 with TRBJ1-2, with TRBD1 matching over 7 bases. J was trimmed by 4 bases and V by 5 bases; bases with no gene match: 1. The CDR3 runs to 11 residues. Germline values: CDR1 DFQATT, CDR2 SNEGSKA (reference sequence). CDR3 residues: CSAPGGYGYTF. The CDR3 coding sequence is TGCAGTGCTCCAGGGGGCTATGGCTACACCTTC.

The V and J genes are TRBV25-1 and TRBJ1-1; TRBD1 aligns across 7 bases. Germline CDR1 MGHDK, CDR2 SYGVNS. V trimming: 3 bases; J trimming: 3 bases; junction bases outside the gene matches: 7. The CDR3 is made up of 15 amino acids. The CDR3 here is CASSDPSGGDTEAFF. In DNA, the CDR3 is TGTGCCAGCAGTGATCCCTCAGGGGGTGACACTGAAGCTTTCTTT.

V usage is TRBV29-1 and J usage is TRBJ1-2; D may be TRBD1 (6 bases). This CDR3 is 13 amino acids long. Trimming shortened V by 5 bases and J by 4 bases, and 14 bases separated the two germline ends. Germline V gene sequence: CDR1 SQVTM, CDR2 ANQGSEA. In DNA, the CDR3 is TGCAGCGTTTGGGGGGGCGAATTCTATGGCTACACCTTC. Amino acid sequence: CSVWGGEFYGYTF. Based on the CDR3 plus reference TRBV29-1 and TRBJ1-2, the full variable domain is SAVISQKPSRDICQRGTSLTIQCQVDSQVTMMFWYRQQPGQSLTLIATANQGSEATYESGFVIDKFPISRPNLTFSTLTVSNMSPEDSSIYLCSVWGGEFYGYTFGSGTRLTVV.

The count of this clone is one. This chain joins TRBV12-3 or TRBV12-4 and TRBJ1-2; a possible D gene is TRBD1 (5 bases). The CDR3 spans 13 residues. V was pared by 5 bases and J by 7 bases, with 14 bases between. CDR3 amino acids: CASSGGLLGGYTF. Written as DNA, the CDR3 is TGTGCCAGCAGTGGGGGACTCCTTGGTGGCTACACCTTC.

This rearrangement joins TRBV29-1 to TRBJ1-1; a weak D match, TRBD1 (6 bases). This CDR3 has 13 amino acids. Per germline, CDR1 SQVTM and CDR2 ANQGSEA. Trimming removed 4 bases at V and 2 bases at J, with 11 bases between. The CDR3: CSVGKGVNTEAFF. CDR3 DNA sequence: TGCAGCGTTGGGAAGGGGGTTAACACTGAAGCTTTCTTT.

The J gene is TRBJ2-2, the V gene TRBV28; TRBD1 matches at 9 bases. The V gene end was trimmed by 5 bases and the J gene end by 8 bases; junction bases not matched to a gene: 12. This CDR3 has 16 residues. Germline V gives CDR1 MDHEN, CDR2 SYDVKM. The CDR3 DNA is TGTGCCAGCAGTCCCGGCCCGGGACAGGGCTCAGGGGAGCTGTTTTTT. Translation gives CASSPGPGQGSGELFF.

The chain employs TRBV5-1 and TRBJ1-1, with 10 bases that match TRBD1. The CDR3 has 17 amino acids. V shed 0 bases, J shed 3 bases, and the junction held 8 bases outside the gene matches. From germline, CDR1 is SGHRS and CDR2 YFSETQ. CDR3 region: CASSLGTGGFMDTEAFF. The CDR3 DNA reads TGCGCCAGCAGCTTGGGGACAGGGGGTTTCATGGACACTGAAGCTTTCTTT.

The V call is TRBV14, the J call TRBJ2-1; maybe TRBD2 (6 bases). This CDR3 region has 16 residues. Germline V lookup: CDR1 SGHDN, CDR2 FVKESK. V lost 0 bases to trimming and J lost 4 bases, with 13 bases between them. The CDR3 loop reads CASSQEPGRRYNEQFF. CDR3 DNA sequence: TGTGCCAGCAGCCAAGAGCCCGGGAGAAGGTACAATGAGCAGTTCTTC.